A selection of T cell receptor beta chains follows, all from one sample in a study of cytomegalovirus exposure and HLA in healthy donors. This table comes from immunoSEQ multiplex PCR, and its TCRdb copy is limited to in-frame clones, with some not included. The sample holds 150,000 to 200,000 clones, around 78% seen once. The sequenced sample was PBMCs. These receptors were obtained from a woman in her thirties or forties in good health and CMV-seronegative. Each CDR3 is given with its conserved first and last residue. A D gene is named only where the DNA matches it firmly. Rows may omit the clone size; those that give it use once, few, many or a size class.

V gene	J gene	D gene	clone size	CDR3 length	CDR3 protein	CDR3 DNA
TRBV6-5	TRBJ1-2	NA	NA	15	CASSYSGALHYGYTF	TGTGCCAGCAGTTACTCGGGGGCCCTTCATTATGGCTACACCTTC
TRBV7-9	TRBJ2-7	NA	NA	14	CASSLGGILYEQYF	TGTGCCAGCAGCTTAGGCGGAATTCTCTACGAGCAGTACTTC
TRBV5-4	TRBJ2-1	TRBD1	NA	15	CASSLDRGTYNEQFF	TGTGCCAGCAGCTTGGACAGGGGAACCTACAATGAGCAGTTCTTC
TRBV2	TRBJ2-2	NA	NA	13	CASSPGDTGELFF	TGTGCCAGCAGCCCCGGGGACACCGGGGAGCTGTTTTTT
TRBV9	TRBJ2-7	TRBD1	NA	11	CASSGQGAQYF	TGTGCCAGCAGCGGACAGGGCGCACAGTACTTC
TRBV19	TRBJ2-5	TRBD2	NA	13	CASRRTSEETQYF	TGTGCCAGTAGGAGGACTAGCGAAGAGACCCAGTACTTC
TRBV6-5	TRBJ1-3	NA	NA	13	CASAPIAGNTIYF	TGTGCCAGCGCGCCTATTGCGGGAAACACCATATATTTT
TRBV6-5	TRBJ2-3	TRBD2	once	15	CASSPLAGGADTQYF	TGTGCCAGCAGTCCTCTAGCGGGAGGAGCAGATACGCAGTATTTT
TRBV6-1	TRBJ1-5	NA	NA	15	CASSGGGLDNQPQHF	TGTGCCAGCAGTGGGGGGGGGCTGGACAATCAGCCCCAGCATTTT
TRBV29-1	TRBJ2-7	TRBD2	NA	13	CSVGTSGTYEQYF	TGCAGCGTTGGGACTAGCGGAACCTACGAGCAGTACTTC
TRBV4-1	TRBJ1-4	NA	NA	15	CASSQEGSLQEKLFF	TGCGCCAGCAGCCAAGAGGGCTCCTTGCAGGAAAAACTGTTTTTT
TRBV5-1	TRBJ1-1	TRBD1	once	16	CASSQGTGWVNTEAFF	TGCGCCAGCAGCCAAGGGACAGGGTGGGTGAACACTGAAGCTTTCTTT
TRBV28	TRBJ1-1	TRBD1	NA	13	CATRTGGGSEAFF	TGTGCCACCAGGACAGGGGGAGGGTCTGAAGCTTTCTTT
TRBV7-2	TRBJ2-5	NA	NA	14	CASSFSGVQETQYF	TGTGCCAGCAGCTTTAGCGGAGTGCAAGAGACCCAGTACTTC
TRBV30	TRBJ2-7	NA	NA	11	CAWTTTYEQYF	TGTGCCTGGACTACTACCTACGAGCAGTACTTC
TRBV5-1	TRBJ2-1	NA	NA	14	CASSLVRSADEQFF	TGCGCCAGCAGCTTGGTCAGAAGCGCGGATGAGCAGTTCTTC
TRBV5-1	TRBJ1-1	NA	NA	14	CASSLAGGNTEAFF	TGCGCCAGCAGCTTGGCCGGGGGGAACACTGAAGCTTTCTTT
TRBV18	TRBJ1-3	NA	NA	13	CASSPQNGNTIYF	TGTGCCAGCTCACCCCAGAACGGAAACACCATATATTTT
TRBV4-1	TRBJ1-4	TRBD1	few	20	CASSQDPGQGRGATNEKLFF	TGCGCCAGCAGCCAAGATCCGGGACAGGGGAGGGGGGCTACTAATGAAAAACTGTTTTTT
TRBV7-2	TRBJ2-7	TRBD2	NA	15	CASSAGLANSYEQYF	TGTGCCAGCAGCGCGGGACTAGCGAACTCCTACGAGCAGTACTTC
TRBV6-6	TRBJ1-1	NA	once	13	CASSTSGLTEAFF	TGTGCCAGCAGTACCTCAGGGTTAACTGAAGCTTTCTTT
TRBV28	TRBJ1-1	NA	NA	13	CASSYFPNTEAFF	TGTGCCAGCAGTTACTTTCCCAACACTGAAGCTTTCTTT
TRBV19	TRBJ1-3	NA	NA	15	CASSIGTTSGNTIYF	TGTGCCAGTAGTATCGGGACAACCTCTGGAAACACCATATATTTT
TRBV11-3	TRBJ1-1	NA	NA	14	CASSVNTGQGEAFF	TGTGCCAGCAGCGTAAATACAGGTCAAGGTGAAGCTTTCTTT
TRBV14	TRBJ2-7	TRBD2	NA	14	CASSHFSGSYEQYF	TGTGCCAGCAGCCATTTTAGCGGGAGTTACGAGCAGTACTTC
TRBV18	TRBJ2-5	TRBD2	once	15	CASSPSEGGSETQYF	TGTGCCAGCTCACCTTCGGAGGGAGGGAGTGAGACCCAGTACTTC
TRBV29-1	TRBJ1-1	NA	NA	15	CSVTNNRQGGSEALF	TGCAGCGTCACGAACAACAGGCAGGGTGGATCTGAAGCTCTCTTT
TRBV5-6	TRBJ2-5	NA	once	12	CASSGGVGYSHF	TGTGCCAGCAGTGGAGGGGTCGGGTATTCCCACTTC
TRBV7-6	TRBJ1-4	TRBD1	NA	15	CASSSSDREGEKLFF	TGTGCCAGCAGCTCGTCGGACAGGGAGGGTGAAAAACTGTTTTTT
TRBV2	TRBJ2-7	TRBD2	NA	13	CASSERGRNEQYF	TGTGCCAGCAGTGAACGCGGGAGAAACGAGCAGTACTTC
TRBV29-1	TRBJ1-4	TRBD1	NA	13	CSVGDRGGEKLFF	TGCAGCGTTGGGGACAGGGGAGGGGAAAAACTGTTTTTT
TRBV25-1	TRBJ1-1	NA	NA	13	CASSQGVNTEAFF	TGTGCCAGCAGTCAAGGGGTGAACACTGAAGCTTTCTTT
TRBV7-8	TRBJ2-7	TRBD1	NA	13	CASSFPTGVVQYF	TGTGCCAGCAGCTTTCCGACAGGGGTTGTGCAGTACTTC
TRBV28	TRBJ2-7	NA	few	12	CASSRQSYEQYF	TGTGCCAGCAGCCGCCAGTCCTACGAGCAGTACTTC
TRBV30	TRBJ2-7	TRBD2	few	13	CAWSLAGGNEQYF	TGTGCCTGGAGTTTAGCGGGAGGCAACGAGCAGTACTTC
TRBV6-5	TRBJ1-1	NA	NA	14	CASRSGYRNTEAFF	TGTGCCAGCAGATCGGGGTACCGGAACACTGAAGCTTTCTTT
TRBV13	TRBJ2-1	TRBD2	NA	16	CASSLVAGASNNEQFF	TGTGCCAGCAGCTTAGTGGCGGGAGCTTCCAACAATGAGCAGTTCTTC
TRBV19	TRBJ2-3	NA	once	12	CASSPERDTQYF	TGTGCCAGTAGCCCTGAGAGGGATACGCAGTATTTT
TRBV5-1	TRBJ2-1	NA	few	12	CASSLDLNEQFF	TGCGCCAGCAGCTTGGATCTCAATGAGCAGTTCTTC
TRBV5-1	TRBJ1-3	NA	once	14	CASSLGTVGNTIYF	TGCGCCAGCAGCTTGGGGACAGTTGGAAACACCATATATTTT
TRBV6-6	TRBJ2-7	TRBD2	NA	16	CASRYLNGRAPYEQYF	TGTGCCAGCCGTTACTTGAACGGGAGGGCCCCCTACGAGCAGTACTTC
TRBV7-2	TRBJ2-3	TRBD2	NA	15	CASSTGLAGPDTQYF	TGTGCCAGCAGCACGGGACTAGCGGGGCCAGATACGCAGTATTTT
TRBV7-9	TRBJ2-1	NA	NA	12	CASSSHRDEQFF	TGTGCCAGCAGCTCCCACAGGGATGAGCAGTTCTTC
TRBV27	TRBJ2-1	TRBD2	NA	16	CASSLSIAGGGNEQFF	TGTGCCAGCAGTTTATCGATAGCGGGAGGGGGAAATGAGCAGTTCTTC
TRBV6-5	TRBJ2-7	TRBD2	NA	15	CASSREERGLYEQYF	TGTGCCAGCAGCAGGGAAGAGCGGGGCCTCTACGAGCAGTACTTC
TRBV2	TRBJ1-4	TRBD1	NA	15	CASTPSTGGIGKLFF	TGTGCCAGCACGCCGTCGACAGGGGGCATCGGAAAACTGTTTTTT
TRBV29-1	TRBJ1-1	NA	NA	13	CSVVGQTNTEAFF	TGCAGCGTCGTCGGACAGACGAACACTGAAGCTTTCTTT
TRBV7-2	TRBJ2-7	NA	NA	13	CASSFQLVYEQYF	TGTGCCAGCAGTTTCCAACTGGTGTACGAGCAGTACTTC
TRBV30	TRBJ1-1	NA	NA	13	CAWSVGGYTEAFF	TGTGCCTGGAGTGTCGGGGGATACACTGAAGCTTTCTTT
TRBV19	TRBJ2-1	TRBD2	NA	14	CATQGGALADEQFF	TGTGCCACCCAGGGAGGGGCCTTGGCGGATGAGCAGTTCTTC
TRBV6-1	TRBJ2-5	TRBD1	NA	16	CASSEAVLGQGGTQYF	TGTGCCAGCAGTGAAGCGGTTCTGGGACAGGGGGGGACCCAGTACTTC
TRBV7-7	TRBJ2-1	NA	once	15	CASSPGTSPRNEQFF	TGTGCTAGCAGCCCCGGGACTTCGCCCCGCAATGAGCAGTTCTTC
TRBV27	TRBJ1-2	TRBD1	NA	13	CASSWVTGAGYTF	TGTGCCAGCAGTTGGGTGACAGGGGCCGGCTACACCTTC
TRBV6-1	TRBJ2-2	NA	once	15	CASSPTAGEAGELFF	TGTGCCAGCAGCCCCACGGCCGGGGAGGCCGGGGAGCTGTTTTTT
TRBV4-1	TRBJ2-7	NA	NA	14	CASSQDQAHYEQYF	TGCGCCAGCAGCCAAGATCAGGCTCACTACGAGCAGTACTTC
TRBV30	TRBJ2-3	NA	NA	16	CAWSRIGARRTDTQYF	TGTGCCTGGAGTCGCATAGGGGCAAGACGCACAGATACGCAGTATTTT
TRBV9	TRBJ2-7	NA	NA	14	CASSVQEGAYEQYF	TGTGCCAGCAGCGTACAAGAGGGGGCCTACGAGCAGTACTTC
TRBV7-2	TRBJ1-1	NA	few	12	CASSSAQVKAFF	TGTGCCAGCAGCAGTGCTCAGGTAAAAGCTTTCTTT
TRBV19	TRBJ1-1	NA	NA	14	CASSTGHLNTEAFF	TGTGCCAGTAGTACGGGACACCTGAACACTGAAGCTTTCTTT
TRBV11-1	TRBJ2-7	NA	NA	13	CASSFVLLGEQYF	TGTGCCAGCAGCTTTGTGCTGCTAGGCGAGCAGTACTTC